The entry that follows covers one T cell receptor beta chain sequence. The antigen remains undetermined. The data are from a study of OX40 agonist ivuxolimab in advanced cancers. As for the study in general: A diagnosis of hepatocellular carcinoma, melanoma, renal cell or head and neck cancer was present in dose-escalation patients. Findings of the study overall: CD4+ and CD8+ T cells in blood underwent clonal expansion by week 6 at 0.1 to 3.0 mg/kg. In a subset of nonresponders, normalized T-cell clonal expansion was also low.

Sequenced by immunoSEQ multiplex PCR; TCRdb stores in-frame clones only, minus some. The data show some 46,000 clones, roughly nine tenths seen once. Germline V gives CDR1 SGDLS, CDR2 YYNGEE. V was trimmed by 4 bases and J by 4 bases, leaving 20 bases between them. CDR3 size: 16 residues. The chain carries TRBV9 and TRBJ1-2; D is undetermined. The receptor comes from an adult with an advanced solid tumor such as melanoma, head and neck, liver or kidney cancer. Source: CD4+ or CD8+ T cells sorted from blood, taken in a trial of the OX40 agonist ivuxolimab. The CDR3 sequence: CASSPAISSYIYGYTF. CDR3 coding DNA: TGTGCCAGCAGCCCAGCCATCTCCAGCTACATCTATGGCTACACCTTC.